This T cell receptor (beta chain) was profiled in a study of blood T cell repertoires in COVID-19. This CDR3 spans 17 amino acids. V gave up 3 bases and J gave up 1 base; unmatched junction bases: 9. The V gene's germline CDR1 is SGHRS and CDR2 YFSETQ. Under the authors' procedure: It was from reference gene primer amplification that nucleated cell counts were estimated. Libraries were prepared by immunoSEQ multiplex PCR; TCRdb keeps only in-frame clonotypes and omits some of them. V and J calls plus clone size are reproduced from that table; the DNA served to infer D and trimming. The top ten hold 9% to 12% of the sample, which has a few hundred thousand clones, around 90% seen once.

The specimen was PBMCs or T cells enriched from blood (not recorded which). This chain joins TRBV5-1 and TRBJ2-2; 7 bases are shared with TRBD2. The clonotype originates from a man aged 18 to 30 with acute COVID-19. CDR3 residues: CASSSTWTSKNTGELFF. CDR3 nucleotide sequence: TGCGCCAGCAGCTCCACCTGGACTAGTAAGAACACCGGGGAGCTGTTTTTT. Full variable domain (missing parts from reference TRBV5-1 and TRBJ2-2): KAGVTQTPRYLIKTRGQQVTLSCSPISGHRSVSWYQQTPGQGLQFLFEYFSETQRNKGNFPGRFSGRQFSNSRSEMNVSTLELGDSALYLCASSSTWTSKNTGELFFGEGSRLTVL.